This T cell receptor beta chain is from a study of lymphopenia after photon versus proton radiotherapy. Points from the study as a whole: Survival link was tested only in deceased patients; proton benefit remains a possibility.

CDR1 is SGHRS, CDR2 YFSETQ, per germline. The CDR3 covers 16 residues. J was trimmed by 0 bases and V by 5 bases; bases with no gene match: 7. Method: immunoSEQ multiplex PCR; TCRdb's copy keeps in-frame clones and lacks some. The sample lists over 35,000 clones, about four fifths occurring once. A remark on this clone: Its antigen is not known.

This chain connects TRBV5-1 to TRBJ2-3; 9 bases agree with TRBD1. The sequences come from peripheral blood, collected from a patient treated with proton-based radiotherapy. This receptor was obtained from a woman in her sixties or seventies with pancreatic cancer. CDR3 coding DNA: TGCGCCAGCAGTCTCGGACAGGGGCCTAGCACAGATACGCAGTATTTT. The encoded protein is CASSLGQGPSTDTQYF.